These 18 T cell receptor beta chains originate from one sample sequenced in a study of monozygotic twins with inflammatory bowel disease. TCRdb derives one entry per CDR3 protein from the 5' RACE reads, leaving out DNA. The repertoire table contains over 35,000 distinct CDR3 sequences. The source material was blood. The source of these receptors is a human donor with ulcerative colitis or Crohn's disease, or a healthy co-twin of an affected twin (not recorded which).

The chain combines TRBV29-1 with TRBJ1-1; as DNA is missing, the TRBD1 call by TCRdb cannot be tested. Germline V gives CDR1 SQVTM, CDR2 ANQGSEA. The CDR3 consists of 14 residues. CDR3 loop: CSVVYHGAITEAFF.

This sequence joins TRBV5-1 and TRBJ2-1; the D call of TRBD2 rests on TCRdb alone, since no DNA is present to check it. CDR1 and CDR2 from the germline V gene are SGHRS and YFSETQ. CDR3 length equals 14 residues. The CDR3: CASSLNSGGQEQFF.

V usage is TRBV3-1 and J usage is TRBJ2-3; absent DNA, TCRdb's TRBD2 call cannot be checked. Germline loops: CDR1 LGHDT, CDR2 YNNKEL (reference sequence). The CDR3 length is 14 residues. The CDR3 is CASRGASGTDTQYF.

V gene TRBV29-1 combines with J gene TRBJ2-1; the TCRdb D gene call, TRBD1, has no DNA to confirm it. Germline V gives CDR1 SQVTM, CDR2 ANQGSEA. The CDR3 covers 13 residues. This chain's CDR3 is CSVGGGLRREQFF.

The CDR3 region is CASSLLQTPQHF. The chain carries TRBV12-3 or TRBV12-4 and TRBJ1-5. The CDR3 runs to 12 residues.

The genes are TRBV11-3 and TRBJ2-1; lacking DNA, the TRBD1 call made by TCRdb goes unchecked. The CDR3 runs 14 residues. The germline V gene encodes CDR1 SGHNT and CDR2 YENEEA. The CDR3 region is CASSRTARYNEQFF.

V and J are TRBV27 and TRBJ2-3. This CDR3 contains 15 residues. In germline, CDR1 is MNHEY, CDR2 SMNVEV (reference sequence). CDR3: CASSVWVGSTDTQYF.

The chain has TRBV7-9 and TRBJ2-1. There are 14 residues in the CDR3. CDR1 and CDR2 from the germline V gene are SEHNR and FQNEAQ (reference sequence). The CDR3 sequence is CASSLVLTYNEQFF.

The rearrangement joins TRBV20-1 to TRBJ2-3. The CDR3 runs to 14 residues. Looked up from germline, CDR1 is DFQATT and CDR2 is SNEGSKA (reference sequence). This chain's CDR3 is CSARGIGSTDTQYF.

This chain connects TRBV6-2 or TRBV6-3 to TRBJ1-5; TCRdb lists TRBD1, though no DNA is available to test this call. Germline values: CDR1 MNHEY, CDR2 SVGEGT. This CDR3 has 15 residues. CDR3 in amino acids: CASSYLTGSGQPQHF.

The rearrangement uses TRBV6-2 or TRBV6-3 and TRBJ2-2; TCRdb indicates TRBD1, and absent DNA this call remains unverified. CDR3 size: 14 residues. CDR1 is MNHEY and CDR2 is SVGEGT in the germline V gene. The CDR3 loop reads CASSWTGNTGELFF.

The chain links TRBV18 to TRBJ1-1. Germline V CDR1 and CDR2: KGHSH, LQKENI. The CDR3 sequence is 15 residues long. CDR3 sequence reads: CASSPEEGFGTEAFF.

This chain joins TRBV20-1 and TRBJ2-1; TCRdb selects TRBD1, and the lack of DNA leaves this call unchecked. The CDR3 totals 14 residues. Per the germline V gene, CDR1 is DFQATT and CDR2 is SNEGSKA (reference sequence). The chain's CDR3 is CSAGRQGAVSEQFF.

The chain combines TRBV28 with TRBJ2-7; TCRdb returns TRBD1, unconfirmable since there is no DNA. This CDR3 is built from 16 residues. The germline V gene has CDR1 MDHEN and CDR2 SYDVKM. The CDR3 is CASSSPGQGFIYEQYF. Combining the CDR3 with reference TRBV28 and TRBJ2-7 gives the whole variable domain DVKVTQSSRYLVKRTGEKVFLECVQDMDHENMFWYRQDPGLGLRLIYFSYDVKMKEKGDIPEGYSVSREKKERFSLILESASTNQTSMYLCASSSPGQGFIYEQYFGPGTRLTVT.

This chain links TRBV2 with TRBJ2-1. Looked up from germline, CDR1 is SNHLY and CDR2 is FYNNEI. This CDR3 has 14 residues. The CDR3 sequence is CASSTGITYNEQFF.

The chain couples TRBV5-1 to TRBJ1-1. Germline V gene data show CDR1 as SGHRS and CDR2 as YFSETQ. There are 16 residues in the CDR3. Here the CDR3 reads CASSLAQTAGATEAFF.

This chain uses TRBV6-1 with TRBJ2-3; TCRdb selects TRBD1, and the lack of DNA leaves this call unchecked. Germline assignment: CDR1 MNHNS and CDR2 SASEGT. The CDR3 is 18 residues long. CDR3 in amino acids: CASSSGIGPRLPTDTQYF.

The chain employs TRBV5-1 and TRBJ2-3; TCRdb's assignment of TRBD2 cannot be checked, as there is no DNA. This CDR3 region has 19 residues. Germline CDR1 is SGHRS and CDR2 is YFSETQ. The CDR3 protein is CASSLELAGAPSRTDTQYF.